These 12 T cell receptor beta chains came from one sample sequenced in a study of blood T cell repertoires in COVID-19. Clones were sequenced by immunoSEQ multiplex PCR, and TCRdb holds only the in-frame ones, with some missing. The sample carries around 90,000 clones, 81% recorded once. The specimen sequenced was peripheral blood. Every receptor here comes from a human donor in a cohort sampled during active COVID-19.

The chain employs TRBV5-4 and TRBJ2-2; D gene uncertain. V was trimmed by 0 bases and J by 8 bases, leaving 5 bases between them. The CDR3 length is 12 residues. Germline values: CDR1 SGHNT, CDR2 YYREEE (reference sequence). The CDR3 reads CASSLVSGELFF. DNA for the CDR3: TGTGCCAGCAGCTTGGTTTCGGGGGAGCTGTTTTTT.

This chain joins TRBV6-2 or TRBV6-3 and TRBJ1-5; D is unclear. CDR1 and CDR2 (germline): MNHEY, SVGEGT. V lost 6 bases and J lost 6, with 18 bases in between. CDR3 length: 15 residues. DNA of the CDR3: TGTGCCAGCAGCCTCACCGCAGCGGATCTTCAGCCCCAGCATTTT. Translation gives CASSLTAADLQPQHF.

The V gene is TRBV18, the J gene TRBJ2-1, with 16 bases aligning to TRBD2. Unmatched junction bases numbered 3, after V lost 3 bases and J lost 4 bases. The germline V gene has CDR1 KGHSH and CDR2 LQKENI. The CDR3 is 17 amino acids. The CDR3 DNA follows: TGTGCCAGCTCACCGGGACTAGCGGGGGGGAATTACAATGAGCAGTTCTTC. As protein: CASSPGLAGGNYNEQFF.

V and J are TRBV18 and TRBJ2-1; D is possibly TRBD1 (6 bases). Trimming stripped 2 bases from V and 2 bases from J, with 16 bases between. The CDR3 runs 17 residues. CDR1 and CDR2 from the germline V gene are KGHSH and LQKENI. CDR3 amino acids: CASSPLRQAGTYNEQFF. As DNA, the CDR3 is TGTGCCAGCTCACCATTGAGACAGGCAGGTACCTACAATGAGCAGTTCTTC.

This chain connects TRBV20-1 to TRBJ2-7, with D perhaps matching TRBD2 (6 bases). The CDR3 has 14 residues. CDR1 is DFQATT, CDR2 SNEGSKA, per germline (reference sequence). The ends were cut back, 3 bases at V and 3 bases at J, with 15 bases in the middle. The CDR3 bases are TGCAGTGCTAGTTTATCTAGCGAGGTCTACGAGCAGTACTTC. Translating gives CSASLSSEVYEQYF.

The chain employs TRBV5-4 and TRBJ2-1; 8 bases line up with TRBD2. This CDR3 contains 14 residues. V gave up 7 bases and J gave up 1 base; unmatched junction bases: 4. Germline V gene lookup returns CDR1 SGHNT and CDR2 YYREEE (reference sequence). In nucleotides, the CDR3 is TGTGCCAGCCCGGGGGGGGAGTCCTACAATGAGCAGTTCTTC. It encodes CASPGGESYNEQFF.

This clone was observed once. The chain employs TRBV18 and TRBJ1-4; 9 nucleotides match TRBD1. The length of the CDR3 is 13 residues. V shed 3 bases and J 13 bases; nucleotides not matched to a gene: 6. CDR1 is KGHSH, CDR2 LQKENI, per germline. CDR3 coding DNA: TGTGCCAGCTCACCGGGACAGGGCGCGGGACTGTTTTTT. Translation: CASSPGQGAGLFF.

As DNA, the CDR3 is TGTGCCAGCAGCCTAGCGGGGGCTGGCGAAGGGAAGCAGTTCTTC. Translated, it gives CASSLAGAGEGKQFF. The chain recombines TRBV27 with TRBJ2-1, with 10 bases that match TRBD2. The germline V gene encodes CDR1 MNHEY and CDR2 SMNVEV (reference sequence). There are 15 residues in the CDR3. The ends lost 6 bases at V and 11 bases at J; junction bases unmatched: 13.

This chain uses TRBV20-1 with TRBJ2-3; no reliable D call. Germline-derived CDR1 and CDR2 are DFQATT and SNEGSKA (reference sequence). V was clipped by 3 bases and J by 2 bases, with 6 bases between them. CDR3 length equals 12 residues. For the CDR3, the DNA is TGCAGTGCTAGTGGAGCCACAGATACGCAGTATTTT. Its protein product is CSASGATDTQYF.

J is TRBJ2-7 and V is TRBV6-1, with a tentative D call TRBD1 (5 bases). The V gene's germline CDR1 is MNHNS and CDR2 SASEGT. The CDR3 is 15 amino acids. V lost 2 bases to trimming and J lost 2 bases, with 13 bases between them. CDR3 in DNA: TGTGCCAGCAGTGAATGGATAGGGGCCACCTACGAGCAGTACTTC. Translation: CASSEWIGATYEQYF.

The V gene is TRBV7-2, the J gene TRBJ1-4; D might be TRBD1 (5 bases). V gave up 1 base and J gave up 5 bases, with 20 bases separating them. Germline-derived CDR1 and CDR2 are SGHTA and FQGNSA. The CDR3 contains 18 residues. The CDR3 reads CASSLGRASLSPNEKLFF. As DNA, the CDR3 is TGTGCCAGCAGCTTAGGCAGGGCAAGCCTTAGCCCGAATGAAAAACTGTTTTTT.

V usage is TRBV7-2 and J usage is TRBJ1-5, with TRBD1 identical over 9 bases. CDR1 SGHTA and CDR2 FQGNSA come from the germline V gene. The CDR3 covers 16 residues. Unmatched junction bases numbered 11, after V lost 5 bases and J lost 6 bases. The CDR3 is CASSPRSGTGFQPQHF. The CDR3 DNA is TGTGCCAGCAGCCCCCGAAGCGGGACAGGGTTTCAGCCCCAGCATTTT.